This TCR beta chain was obtained from a study of human T cells and chemical hapten exposure. Study summary: Patches that contained 0.01% DPC were applied to the upper back and read at 6 days. Slight volume differences across pooled libraries mainly accounted for varying per-sample TCR yields.

Sample time point: patch test 2, 6 weeks after DPC sensitization. Treatment specified: therapeutic diphenylcyclopropenone sensitization with weekly scalp DPC. As to this clonotype: Its antigen is unknown. A clone one base away is much larger, so this may be a read error.

During construction of the library, unique molecular identifiers were attached to individual cDNA molecules for quantitative, reproducible TCR counting. TCRdb re-called the RACE reads with MiXCR, one entry per CDR3 protein. This table has some 45,000 distinct CDR3 sequences, more than 8.5% appearing once. Study results and limitations: Each of the donors had alopecia, so their immune responses may not resemble those of healthy people.

The CDR3 has 13 amino acids. Germline V gene sequence: CDR1 DFQATT, CDR2 SNEGSKA (reference sequence). V was cut by 5 bases and J by 7 bases, with 17 bases left in between. The receptor's source is a woman in her 40s with alopecia areata. Some clones in this sample may be carry-over from other donors' samples. Sample: whole blood, taken in connection with sensitization to the hapten diphenylcyclopropenone (DPC). This chain links TRBV20-1 with TRBJ2-5, with D possibly matching TRBD2 (5 bases). This CDR3 reads CSAGITLGVTQYF. In nucleotides, the CDR3 is TGCAGTGCTGGTATAACGCTCGGGGTGACCCAGTACTTC.